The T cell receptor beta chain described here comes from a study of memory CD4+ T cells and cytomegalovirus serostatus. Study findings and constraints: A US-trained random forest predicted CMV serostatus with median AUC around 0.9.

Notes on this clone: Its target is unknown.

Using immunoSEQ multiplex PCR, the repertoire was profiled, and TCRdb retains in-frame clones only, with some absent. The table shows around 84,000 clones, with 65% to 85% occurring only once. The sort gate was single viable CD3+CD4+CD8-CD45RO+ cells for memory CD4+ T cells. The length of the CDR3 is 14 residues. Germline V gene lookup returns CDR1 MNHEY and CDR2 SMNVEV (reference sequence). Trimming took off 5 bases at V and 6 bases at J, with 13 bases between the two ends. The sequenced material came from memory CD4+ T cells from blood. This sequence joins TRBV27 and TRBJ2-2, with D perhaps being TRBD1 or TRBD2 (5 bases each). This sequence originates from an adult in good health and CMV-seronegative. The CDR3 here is CASSTTMGAGELFF. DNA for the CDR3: TGTGCCAGCAGTACCACCATGGGGGCCGGGGAGCTGTTTTTT.